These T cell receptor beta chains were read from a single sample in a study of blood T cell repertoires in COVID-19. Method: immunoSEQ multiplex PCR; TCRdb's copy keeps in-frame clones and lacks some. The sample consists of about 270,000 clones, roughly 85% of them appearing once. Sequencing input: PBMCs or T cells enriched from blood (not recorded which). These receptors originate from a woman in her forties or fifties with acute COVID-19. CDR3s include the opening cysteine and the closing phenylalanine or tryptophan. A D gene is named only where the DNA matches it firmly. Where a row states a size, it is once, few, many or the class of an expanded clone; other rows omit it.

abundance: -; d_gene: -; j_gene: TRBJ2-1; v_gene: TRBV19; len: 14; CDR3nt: TGTGCCAGTAGTATGGGGGGGCCGGACAATGAGCAGTTCTTC; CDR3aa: CASSMGGPDNEQFF
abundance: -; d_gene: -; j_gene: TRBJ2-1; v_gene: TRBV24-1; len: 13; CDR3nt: TGTGCCACCAGTCAGCCAGGGTCGGATGAGCAGTTCTTC; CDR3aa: CATSQPGSDEQFF
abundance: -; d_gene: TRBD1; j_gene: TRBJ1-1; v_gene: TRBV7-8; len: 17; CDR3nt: TGTGCCAGCAGCCTCGGACAGGGCCTATTCTTGAACACTGAAGCTTTCTTT; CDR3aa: CASSLGQGLFLNTEAFF
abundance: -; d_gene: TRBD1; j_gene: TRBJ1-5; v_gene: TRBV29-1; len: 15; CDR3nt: TGCAGCGTTGGGACAGGGGGCGCGGGCAATCAGCCCCAGCATTTT; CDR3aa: CSVGTGGAGNQPQHF
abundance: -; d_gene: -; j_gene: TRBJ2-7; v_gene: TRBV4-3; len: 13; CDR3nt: TGCGCCAGCAGCCGGGACATCGCCTACGAGCAGTACTTC; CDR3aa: CASSRDIAYEQYF
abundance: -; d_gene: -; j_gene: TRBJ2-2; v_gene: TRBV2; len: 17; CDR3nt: TGTGCCAGCACCTTCTATAGGGGGGGGCTGAACACCGGGGAGCTGTTTTTT; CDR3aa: CASTFYRGGLNTGELFF
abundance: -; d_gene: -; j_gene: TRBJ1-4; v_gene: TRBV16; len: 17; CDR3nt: TGTGCCAGCAGCCAAACCCCACTGGGGCTGGGAGGTGAAAAACTGTTTTTT; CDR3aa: CASSQTPLGLGGEKLFF
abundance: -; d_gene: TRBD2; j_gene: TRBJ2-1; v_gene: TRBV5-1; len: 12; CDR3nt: TGCGCCAGCAGCTCACTAGCGGGGGAGCAGTTCTTC; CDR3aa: CASSSLAGEQFF
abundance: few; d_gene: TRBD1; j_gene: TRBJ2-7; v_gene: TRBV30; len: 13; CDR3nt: TGTGCCTGGAGCCGACAGGGGGCGGGAGAGCAGTACTTC; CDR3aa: CAWSRQGAGEQYF
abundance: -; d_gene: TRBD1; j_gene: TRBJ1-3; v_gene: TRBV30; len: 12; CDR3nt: TGTGCCTGGAGGGGACAGGGAAACACCATATATTTT; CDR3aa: CAWRGQGNTIYF
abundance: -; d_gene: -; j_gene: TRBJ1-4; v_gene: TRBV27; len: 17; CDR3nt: TGTGCCAGCAGTTCCGGGGGAGGGTCTTCAACTAATGAAAAACTGTTTTTT; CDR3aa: CASSSGGGSSTNEKLFF
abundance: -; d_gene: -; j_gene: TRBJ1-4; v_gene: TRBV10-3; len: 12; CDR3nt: TGTGCCATCAGTAGCACTAATGAAAAACTGTTTTTT; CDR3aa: CAISSTNEKLFF